This T cell receptor (beta chain) stems from a study of OX40 agonist ivuxolimab in advanced cancers. Looking at the study overall: Patients took ivuxolimab, an agonistic anti-OX40 (CD134) antibody.

Looked up from germline, CDR1 is MDHEN and CDR2 is SYDVKM. This CDR3 is built from 17 residues. J was trimmed by 7 bases and V by 8 bases; bases with no gene match: 19. Findings of the study overall: Some of the nonresponding patients also showed low levels of normalized T-cell clonal expansion.

Concerning this clone: Its antigen is as yet unknown.

Assay used: immunoSEQ multiplex PCR; TCRdb lists only in-frame clones, some missing. The sample lists under 90,000 clones; 75% to 90% were seen once. This TCR was recovered from an adult with an advanced solid tumor such as melanoma, head and neck, liver or kidney cancer. The material sequenced was CD4+ or CD8+ T cells sorted from blood, taken in a trial of the OX40 agonist ivuxolimab. The gene calls are TRBV28 and TRBJ2-1; 8 positions agree with TRBD2. CDR3 residues: CASQPPWGASGFNEQFF. The DNA for the CDR3 is TGTGCCAGCCAACCTCCCTGGGGGGCTAGCGGGTTTAATGAGCAGTTCTTC.